The present T cell receptor (beta chain) was sequenced within a study of shared clonotypes between healthy human individuals (dated by TCRdb to between 2020 and 2021). About the investigation overall: A few men and a couple of women, aged 18 to 49 years, made up the cohort. For each donor, three plates each were used for CD4 naive and CD4 memory, two plates were used for CD8 naive, and one plate was used for CD8 memory. The study deeply sequenced blood TCR repertoires of several healthy adults to estimate repertoire size and the extent of clonotype sharing between individuals. Libraries were prepared and TCR repertoires were sequenced by different laboratories using diverse techniques, in order to increase sequencing depth and limit assay-specific biases. Between about 0.9 and 8.9 billion PBMCs per donor were obtained by leukapheresis.

The donors were healthy, HIV-negative adults who had no recently reported acute infections or vaccinations. Only Caucasian adults living in Nashville, Tennessee, USA were represented among the donors. CD4+ T cells were enriched by magnetic negative selection, after which naive cells were positively selected on CD45RA and the negative fraction was taken as the memory subset. After blood collection by leukapheresis, PBMCs were isolated using Ficoll-Histopaque density gradient centrifugation and then cryopreserved in the vapor phase of liquid nitrogen. Analytical flow cytometry was used to check the purity and quantity of each magnetically sorted T cell population. Genomic DNA was isolated from every sorted fraction and measured by UV absorbance on a Nanodrop 2000c. This clone occurred a few times. The clone's antigen remains unknown. Base qualities were left out, and no much larger clone turns up one base away.

The germline V gene gives CDR1 as MGHDK and CDR2 as SYGVNS. V and J lose 2 bases and 1 base, and a span of 14 bases separates them. The CDR3 contains 16 residues, cysteine and phenylalanine counted. Solely the CDR3 DNA is kept, with 48 bases framed from the first base. Using the deep immunoSEQ assay, multiplex PCR amplified TCR CDR3 regions from genomic DNA. For each cell subset, the extracted genomic DNA was distributed evenly across all wells of several immunoSEQ 96-well plates, and each plate served as one replicate. Each replicate PCR for sorted subsets received around 200 ng genomic DNA, equal to roughly 29,000 T cell genomes. The purified libraries were quantified using a Qubit 3.0 fluorometer, sized with a Bioanalyzer 2100, and then quantified again using the KAPA Library Quantification kit. Each immunoSEQ 96-well plate was sequenced on its own single-read 150-cycle Illumina NextSeq 550 flow cell. From the authors' description of their analysis: Because the immunoSEQ output included only junctional sequences and no quality scores, the filtering could not be the same as the filtering used for full-length reads. To assign V/J genes and CDR3, sequences were annotated using PyIR, a Python wrapper for IgBLAST v1.9, with IMGT germline references. Reads were filtered out if the reads had weak V/J assignments (E-value above 1e-6), no CDR3, stop codons, out-of-frame junctions, or ambiguous translated residues. A V3J clonotype was defined by an identical inferred V gene, J gene, and CDR3 amino acid sequence. Percentage overlap between repertoires was calculated by dividing the number of shared unique clonotypes by the size of the smaller repertoire. Richness of each repertoire was evaluated using RTK rarefaction, the Chao1 estimator, and Recon v2.1 estimates of unobserved clonotypes. OLGA was used to compute generation probabilities for all TCRbeta clonotypes that the gDNA method yielded from several donors. TCRdb re-hosts the immuneACCESS table, in-frame sequences only. Its copies lack some clones; in the studies checked, an unresolved V gene accounts for under half of them, and the cause for the rest is not known. V and J calls and clone size are as listed in that table; D and trimming were resolved from the DNA. The sample table records 550,000 to 700,000 clones; around three quarters of these occur just once. 1.5% to 2% of the sample comes from the top ten.

Overall study results and their limits: Sharing across several donors was observed for roughly 5.4% of naive CD4, 3% to 4% of naive CD8, 2.3% of memory CD4, and about 0.4% of memory CD8 clonotypes. Pairwise subsampling indicated that sequencing depth was expected to affect the degree of clonotype sharing among donors. The genetic and exposure-history diversity represented was limited by the small number of donors. Estimated clonotype richness was generally larger for naive than for memory subsets. Incomplete sequencing was indicated by rarefaction of sorted-subset datasets, despite the large sequencing depth. Sampling was restricted to blood, and TCR repertoires in tissue are likely to differ from TCR repertoires in blood. Compared with non-shared clonotypes, clonotypes shared by all four sorted-subset donors had higher generation probabilities.

Recombination connected TRBV25-1 to TRBJ2-5; the best D guess is TRBD2, with 6 bases matching. The TCR comes from a woman in her twenties or thirties in good health. Sequencing was carried out using memory CD4+ T cells sorted from blood. Reading the label with the study, this specimen's cell subset or site is: CD45RA-negative fraction. The bases are TGTGCCAGCAGTGAAGCTAGAGCGGGCCTCCAAGAGACCCAGTACTTC. Translated, this is CASSEARAGLQETQYF.